A single TCR beta chain is shown here with its context. The entry originates in a study of blood T cell repertoires in COVID-19. The V end was cut by 2 bases, the J end by 1 base, with 6 bases between. This CDR3 is 14 amino acids long. Germline V lookup: CDR1 SNHLY, CDR2 FYNNEI. Sequencing was performed with immunoSEQ multiplex PCR; in TCRdb, only in-frame clones are kept and a portion is missing. The table has more than 150,000 clones, less than 90% seen once. The sequence was obtained from a woman between 40 and 50 years old with acute or convalescent COVID-19. The chain is built from TRBV2 and TRBJ1-5; D possibly corresponds to TRBD1 (5 bases). The sequencing sample was made of peripheral blood. CDR3 bases: TGTGCCAGCAGTGAACGGGGGAGCAATCAGCCCCAGCATTTT. Translated: CASSERGSNQPQHF.